Below are 3 T cell receptor beta chains sequenced from a single sample in a study of blood T cell repertoires in COVID-19. Method: immunoSEQ multiplex PCR; TCRdb's copy keeps in-frame clones and lacks some. The table lists 100,000 or so clones, 87% of them singletons, with approximately 2% in the top ten. Sequenced material: peripheral blood. These receptors all stem from a man aged 45-60 years with active COVID-19.

The chain couples TRBV6-4 to TRBJ2-3; 10 nucleotides align to TRBD1. This CDR3 is 16 amino acids long. The V segment lost 6 bases and the J segment 2 bases; nucleotides outside the gene matches: 8. Germline-derived CDR1 and CDR2 are MRHNA and SNTAGT. DNA for the CDR3: TGTGCCAGCAGACCCGGGACAGGGGCCTTCACAGATACGCAGTATTTT. Its protein product is CASRPGTGAFTDTQYF.

The chain combines TRBV10-3 with TRBJ1-1; tentative D call: TRBD1 (6 bases). The V end was cut by 0 bases, the J end by 10 bases, with 15 bases between. The CDR3 has 14 residues. Germline CDR1 reads ENHRY; CDR2 reads SYGVKD. The CDR3 DNA reads as TGTGCCATCAGTGAGTCAGGGATGGGGGCAAGAGCTTTCTTT. It specifies CAISESGMGARAFF.

This rearrangement joins TRBV30 to TRBJ2-1; the D gene is possibly TRBD2 (6 bases). Germline V CDR1 and CDR2: GTSNPN, SVGIG (reference sequence). The V gene lost 2 bases and the J gene lost 2 bases, with 10 bases spanning the gap. The CDR3 loop spans 14 amino acids. The CDR3 reads CAWSRGATYNEQFF. CDR3 bases: TGTGCCTGGAGTCGCGGGGCTACCTACAATGAGCAGTTCTTC.